In this sample, the clone carrying this T cell receptor (beta chain) turned up many times. Its antigen is undetermined. Researchers took RNA transcripts and amplified the TCR beta CDR3 regions from them. Primed by the HTBI set, a first-round RT-PCR was run on the TCR CDR3. TCRdb independently ran MiXCR on the multiplex PCR reads; one entry per CDR3 protein. The sample includes around 690,000 distinct CDR3 sequences, around 16% of them seen just once. This sample was included in a study of T cells in Graves' hyperthyroidism and ophthalmopathy. General observations from the study: Ophthalmopathy was predicted by the model a median of approximately six months ahead of onset.

Cells are PBMCs isolated from more than 8.5 ml of fresh blood. The sample comprised blood. The receptor's source is a man between 50 and 59 years old with Graves' hyperthyroidism.

CDR3 bases: TGTGCCAGCAGCGTAAAACCCTACAGGGTCTATAATTCACCCCTCCACTTT. Its protein product is CASSVKPYRVYNSPLHF. The gene calls are TRBV11-2 and TRBJ1-6; possibly TRBD1 for D (6 bases). Deletions cut 5 bases from V and 3 bases from J, with 17 bases between. CDR1 and CDR2 (germline): SGHAT, FQNNGV. CDR3 length equals 17 residues. Based on the CDR3 plus reference TRBV11-2 and TRBJ1-6, the full variable domain is EAGVAQSPRYKIIEKRQSVAFWCNPISGHATLYWYQQILGQGPKLLIQFQNNGVVDDSQLPKDRFSAERLKGVDSTLKIQPAKLEDSAVYLCASSVKPYRVYNSPLHFGNGTRLTVT.